Listed below are T cell receptor beta chains from one sample, sequenced in a study of T cell responses to AZD1222 COVID-19 vaccine. Repertoires were generated with immunoSEQ multiplex PCR, while TCRdb's copy carries only in-frame clones and drops some. The table shows some 130,000 clones, with about 94% occurring only once. Sequenced material: peripheral blood, taken on day 0 of AZD1222 vaccination. The source of these receptors is an adult in good health. CDR3s include the opening cysteine and the closing phenylalanine or tryptophan. A D gene is named only where the DNA matches it firmly. Clone size appears in some rows only: once, few, many, or a class for an expanded clone.

J gene	clone size	V gene	D gene	CDR3 DNA	CDR3 protein
TRBJ2-3	-	TRBV28	-	TGTGCCAGCAGTTTCCGGGAGATCACAGATACGCAGTATTTT	CASSFREITDTQYF
TRBJ2-2	-	TRBV19	-	TGTGCCAGTTTCTCTCACCTTCCCACCGGGGAGCTGTTTTTT	CASFSHLPTGELFF
TRBJ2-4	-	TRBV25-1	-	TGTGCCAGCAGTGAATACCTCGGGGCCAAAAACATTCAGTACTTC	CASSEYLGAKNIQYF
TRBJ1-5	-	TRBV4-1	-	TGCGCCAGCAGCCAAGATCGGTCTGGGACACATCAGCCCCAGCATTTT	CASSQDRSGTHQPQHF
TRBJ1-3	once	TRBV18	TRBD1	TGTGCCAGCTCACCATATACAGGGGGCTCATCCACCTCTGGAAACACCATATATTTT	CASSPYTGGSSTSGNTIYF
TRBJ2-3	-	TRBV19	TRBD1	TGTGCCAGTAGTATAGGAGGGATTACAGGGGGCACAGATACGCAGTATTTT	CASSIGGITGGTDTQYF
TRBJ1-4	few	TRBV4-2	-	TGTGCCAGCAGCCGAGAGAATTTAGTCTCAACTAATGAAAAACTGTTTTTT	CASSRENLVSTNEKLFF
TRBJ1-2	once	TRBV25-1	-	TGTGCCAGCAGTAGGAACTATGGCTACACCTTC	CASSRNYGYTF
TRBJ2-2	-	TRBV2	-	TGTGCCAGCTCAAGGGGGACGGTGAACACCGGGGAGCTGTTTTTT	CASSRGTVNTGELFF
TRBJ2-1	-	TRBV28	TRBD2	TGTGCCAGCACCGATGCTAGCGGGAGGATGGATGAGCAGTTCTTC	CASTDASGRMDEQFF
TRBJ2-1	-	TRBV7-9	-	TGTGCCAGCAGCTTAGGGGCTATGGAGCAGTTCTTC	CASSLGAMEQFF
TRBJ1-2	-	TRBV15	TRBD1	TGTGCCACGGGACAGGGGGGTGGCTACACCTTC	CATGQGGGYTF
TRBJ1-1	few	TRBV11-2	-	TGTGCCAGCAGCTTATCCAGGGTCTCGGGCACTGAAGCTTTCTTT	CASSLSRVSGTEAFF
TRBJ1-2	-	TRBV7-2	-	TGTGCCAGCAGCTTTCTTAATCGCGACTATGGCTACACCTTC	CASSFLNRDYGYTF
TRBJ2-1	-	TRBV5-6	TRBD2	TGTGCCAGCAGCTTGGATAAGCTAGCGGGAGAATGTAATGAGCAGTTCTTC	CASSLDKLAGECNEQFF
TRBJ1-2	-	TRBV7-9	-	TGTGCCAGCAGCTTAGCCCTGGACAGAGGCTACACCTTC	CASSLALDRGYTF
TRBJ2-3	-	TRBV12-3/TRBV12-4	-	TGTGCCAGCAGTTTAGACAGAGATACGCAGTATTTT	CASSLDRDTQYF
TRBJ1-1	-	TRBV7-9	TRBD1	TGTGCCAGCAGCTTGTCGGACAGGGGGTACACTGAAGCTTTCTTT	CASSLSDRGYTEAFF
TRBJ2-1	-	TRBV19	-	TGTGCCCTTACCTTACCGACAGGTGAGCAGTTCTTC	CALTLPTGEQFF
TRBJ1-5	-	TRBV19	-	TGTGCCAGTAGTACCCACCACACTAGCAATCAGCCCCAGCATTTT	CASSTHHTSNQPQHF
TRBJ1-1	once	TRBV29-1	-	TGCAGCGTTGAAGGGCCACAGGGCGTAGGGTCAGGGTATACTGAAGCTTTCTTT	CSVEGPQGVGSGYTEAFF
TRBJ2-2	-	TRBV7-3	-	TGTGCCAGCAGCCCCCCGACAGGGAACACCGGGGAGCTGTTTTTT	CASSPPTGNTGELFF
TRBJ1-3	-	TRBV7-2	-	TGTGCCAGCAGCGCCTATCTAAGCTCTGGAAACACCATATATTTT	CASSAYLSSGNTIYF
TRBJ1-2	-	TRBV6-1	TRBD1	TGTGCCAGCAGTGAGGGGACAGGGGGCTACTATGGCTACACCTTC	CASSEGTGGYYGYTF
TRBJ2-7	-	TRBV6-2/TRBV6-3	-	TGTGCCAGCAGTTACTTCCCAGGCGAGCAGTACTTC	CASSYFPGEQYF
TRBJ2-7	-	TRBV2	TRBD1	TGTGCCAGCAGTTCGGGACAGGGAAGATACGAGCAGTACTTC	CASSSGQGRYEQYF
TRBJ2-7	-	TRBV13	-	TGTGCCAGCAGCAGCCCGGCTCTTTACGAGCAGTACTTC	CASSSPALYEQYF
TRBJ1-3	-	TRBV11-2	-	TGTGCCAGCAGCGCGCAAGGAAATCCTGGAAACACCATATATTTT	CASSAQGNPGNTIYF
TRBJ2-7	-	TRBV5-6	-	TGTGCCAGCAGCTTCGGCCAGGGTGACTACGAGCAGTACTTC	CASSFGQGDYEQYF
TRBJ1-1	-	TRBV6-1	-	TGTGCCAGCAGTGAAGTTAGTATCACAGTTGTGAAGGCTTTCTTT	CASSEVSITVVKAFF
TRBJ2-2	-	TRBV5-4	TRBD1	TGTGCCAGCAGCTGGGGACAGGGTTCCTCCGGGGAGCTGTTTTTT	CASSWGQGSSGELFF
TRBJ1-1	-	TRBV6-5	-	TGTGCCAGCAGTTACCGGGACACCCTCACTGAAGCTTTCTTT	CASSYRDTLTEAFF
TRBJ2-7	-	TRBV19	-	TGTGCCAGTAGTACAGCAGGCCTACCCTCCTACGAGCAGTACTTC	CASSTAGLPSYEQYF
TRBJ1-1	-	TRBV6-5	-	TGTGCCAGCAGTTACTCGAATGGGGGGGAGGAAGCTTTCTTT	CASSYSNGGEEAFF
TRBJ2-7	-	TRBV5-6	-	TGTGCCAGCAGCTTGGAGCCTGGGGCTAGGGAGCAGTACTTC	CASSLEPGAREQYF
TRBJ2-1	-	TRBV7-6	TRBD2	TGTGCCAGCAGCCCCCTCGGGGGGGTAGCGGGGCTAAGATCCTACAATGAGCAGTTCTTC	CASSPLGGVAGLRSYNEQFF
TRBJ1-5	-	TRBV30	-	TGTGCCTGGAGTGTAGGGGTGAGAAATCAGCCCCAGCATTTT	CAWSVGVRNQPQHF
TRBJ2-1	few	TRBV10-3	TRBD2	TGTGCCATCAGTGAGGGACTAGCGGGAGAGGACAATGAGCAGTTCTTC	CAISEGLAGEDNEQFF
TRBJ2-1	once	TRBV6-2/TRBV6-3	-	TGTGCCAGCAGTTCGCCCCAGTACAATGAGCAGTTCTTC	CASSSPQYNEQFF
TRBJ1-3	-	TRBV6-5	-	TGTGCCAGCAGAAGGACCCCGACTGGAAACACCATATATTTT	CASRRTPTGNTIYF
TRBJ2-1	-	TRBV6-4	TRBD2	TGTGCCAGCAGCCCAGCTTGGGGGGGTGAGCAGTTCTTC	CASSPAWGGEQFF
TRBJ2-3	-	TRBV6-2/TRBV6-3	-	TGTGCCAGCAGTTACTCTGGACGGTGGGGAGATACGCAGTATTTT	CASSYSGRWGDTQYF
TRBJ2-1	-	TRBV18	TRBD2	TGTGCCAGCTCCCTAGCGGGGGGGCCCTACAATGAGCAGTTCTTC	CASSLAGGPYNEQFF
TRBJ2-2	-	TRBV7-2	-	TGTGCCAGCAGCTCTGACAGTAACGGGGAGCTGTTTTTT	CASSSDSNGELFF
TRBJ2-1	-	TRBV5-4	-	TGTGCCAGCAGCGGGGCCCACCTACAAGGGCAGTTCTTC	CASSGAHLQGQFF
TRBJ1-2	-	TRBV6-5	-	TGTGCCAGCTCGGACCCTAACCCAGCTAACTATGGCTACACCTTC	CASSDPNPANYGYTF
TRBJ2-7	-	TRBV11-1	-	TGTGCCAGCAGCTTATCCCTGAGCTACGAGCAGTACTTC	CASSLSLSYEQYF